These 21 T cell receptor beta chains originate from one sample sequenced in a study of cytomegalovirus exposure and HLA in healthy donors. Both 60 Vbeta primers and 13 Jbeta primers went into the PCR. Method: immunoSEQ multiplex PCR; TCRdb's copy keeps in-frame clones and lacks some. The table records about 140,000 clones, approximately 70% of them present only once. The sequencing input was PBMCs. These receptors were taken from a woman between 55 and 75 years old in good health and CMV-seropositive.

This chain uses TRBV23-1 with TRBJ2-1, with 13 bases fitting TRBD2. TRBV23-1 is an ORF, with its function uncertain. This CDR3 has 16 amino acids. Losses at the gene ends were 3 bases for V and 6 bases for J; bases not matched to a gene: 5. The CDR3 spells CASSHTSGRACNEQFF. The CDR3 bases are TGCGCCAGCAGTCACACTAGCGGGAGGGCCTGCAATGAGCAGTTCTTC.

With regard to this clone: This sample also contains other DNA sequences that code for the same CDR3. The CDR3 region is CASSLTGGLQETQYF. CDR3 nucleotides: TGCGCCAGCAGCCTAACAGGGGGCCTTCAGGAGACCCAGTACTTC. The chain couples TRBV5-1 to TRBJ2-5; 9 bases map to TRBD1. Germline values: CDR1 SGHRS, CDR2 YFSETQ. The CDR3 loop spans 15 amino acids. V dropped 4 bases and J dropped 5; count of bases not matched to a gene: 9.

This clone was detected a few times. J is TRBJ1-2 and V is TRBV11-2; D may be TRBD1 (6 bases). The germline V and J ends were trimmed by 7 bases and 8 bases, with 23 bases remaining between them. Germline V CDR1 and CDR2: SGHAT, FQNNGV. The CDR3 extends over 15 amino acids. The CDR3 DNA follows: TGTGCCAGCAACCCCCAGACAGGCATACCTCAGGGCTACACCTTC. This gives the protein CASNPQTGIPQGYTF. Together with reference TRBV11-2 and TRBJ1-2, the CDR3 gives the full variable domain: EAGVAQSPRYKIIEKRQSVAFWCNPISGHATLYWYQQILGQGPKLLIQFQNNGVVDDSQLPKDRFSAERLKGVDSTLKIQPAKLEDSAVYLCASNPQTGIPQGYTFGSGTRLTVV.

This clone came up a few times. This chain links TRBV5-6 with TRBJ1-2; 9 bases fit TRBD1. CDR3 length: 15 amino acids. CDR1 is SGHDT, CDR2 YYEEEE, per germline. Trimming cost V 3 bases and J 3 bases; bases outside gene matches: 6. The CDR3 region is CASSSNRDRDYGYTF. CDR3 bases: TGTGCCAGCAGCTCTAACCGGGACAGGGACTATGGCTACACCTTC. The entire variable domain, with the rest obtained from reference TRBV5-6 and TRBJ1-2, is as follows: DAGVTQSPTHLIKTRGQQVTLRCSPKSGHDTVSWYQQALGQGPQFIFQYYEEEERQRGNFPDRFSGHQFPNYSSELNVNALLLGDSALYLCASSSNRDRDYGYTFGSGTRLTVV.

This CDR3 reads CASRRMAALSSYNEQFF. The CDR3 DNA follows: TGCGCCAGCAGAAGGATGGCGGCCCTGAGCTCCTACAATGAGCAGTTCTTC. This rearrangement joins TRBV4-1 to TRBJ2-1; D remains ambiguous. The CDR3 length is 17 residues. Germline CDR1 and CDR2: MGHRA and YSYEKL. The V end was cut by 6 bases, the J end by 0 bases, with 18 bases between.

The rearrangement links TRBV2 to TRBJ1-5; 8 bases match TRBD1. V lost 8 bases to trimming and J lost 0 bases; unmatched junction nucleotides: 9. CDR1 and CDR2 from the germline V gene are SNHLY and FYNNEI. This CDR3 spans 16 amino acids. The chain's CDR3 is CASSGTGGYSNQPQHF. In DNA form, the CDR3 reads TGTGCCAGCTCCGGGACAGGAGGGTATAGCAATCAGCCCCAGCATTTT.

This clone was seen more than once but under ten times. The CDR3: CASSHRGQGTPSYF. The CDR3 region has the DNA TGCGCCAGCAGTCACCGGGGACAGGGGACCCCATCATATTTT. The chain uses TRBV23-1 and TRBJ1-3; 10 bases are a match to TRBD1. TRBV23-1 is treated as an ORF (open reading frame) with a function not yet certain. With V trimmed by 3 bases and J by 15 bases, 11 bases remained unmatched. The CDR3 is 14 amino acids.

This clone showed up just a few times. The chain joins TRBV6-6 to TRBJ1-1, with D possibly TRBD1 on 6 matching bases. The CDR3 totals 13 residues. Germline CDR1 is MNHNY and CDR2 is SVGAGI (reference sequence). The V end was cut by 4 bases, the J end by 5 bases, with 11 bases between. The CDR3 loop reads CASSLDRFTEAFF. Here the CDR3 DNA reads TGTGCCAGCAGTTTAGACAGGTTTACTGAAGCTTTCTTT.

CDR3: CASSLRGRVYEQYF. The CDR3 DNA sequence: TGTGCCAGCAGTTTACGCGGCAGAGTCTACGAGCAGTACTTC. This chain uses TRBV28 with TRBJ2-7; D is unclear. CDR3 size: 14 residues. V was pared by 2 bases and J by 3 bases, with 11 bases between. Germline-derived CDR1 and CDR2 are MDHEN and SYDVKM.

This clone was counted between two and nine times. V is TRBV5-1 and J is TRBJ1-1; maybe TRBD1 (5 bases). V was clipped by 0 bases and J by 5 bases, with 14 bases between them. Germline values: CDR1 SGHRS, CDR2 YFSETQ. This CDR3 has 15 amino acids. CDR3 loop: CASSLVGGEGTEAFF. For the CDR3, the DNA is TGCGCCAGCAGCTTGGTGGGAGGGGAAGGGACTGAAGCTTTCTTT.

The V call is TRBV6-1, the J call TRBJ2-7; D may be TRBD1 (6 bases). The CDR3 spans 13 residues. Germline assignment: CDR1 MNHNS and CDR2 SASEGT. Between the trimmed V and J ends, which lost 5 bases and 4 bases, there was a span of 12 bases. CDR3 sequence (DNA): TGTGCCAGCAGTCGTGGACAGAATTACGAGCAGTACTTC. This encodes CASSRGQNYEQYF.

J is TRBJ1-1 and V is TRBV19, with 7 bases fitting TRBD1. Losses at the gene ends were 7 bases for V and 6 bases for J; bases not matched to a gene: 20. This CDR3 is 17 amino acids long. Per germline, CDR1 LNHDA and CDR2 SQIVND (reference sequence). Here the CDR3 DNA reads TGTGCCAGTACCACTGACCGGGTAGTAACAGGGGAGTCTGAAGCTTTCTTT. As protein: CASTTDRVVTGESEAFF. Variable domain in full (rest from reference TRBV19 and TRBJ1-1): DGGITQSPKYLFRKEGQNVTLSCEQNLNHDAMYWYRQDPGQGLRLIYYSQIVNDFQKGDIAEGYSVSREKKESFPLTVTSAQKNPTAFYLCASTTDRVVTGESEAFFGQGTRLTVV.

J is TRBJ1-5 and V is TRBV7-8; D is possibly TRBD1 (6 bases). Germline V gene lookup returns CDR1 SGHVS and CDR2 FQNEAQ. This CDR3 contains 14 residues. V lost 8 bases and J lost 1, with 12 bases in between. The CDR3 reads CASGGGQSNQPQHF. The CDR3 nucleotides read TGTGCCAGCGGGGGGGGGCAAAGCAATCAGCCCCAGCATTTT.

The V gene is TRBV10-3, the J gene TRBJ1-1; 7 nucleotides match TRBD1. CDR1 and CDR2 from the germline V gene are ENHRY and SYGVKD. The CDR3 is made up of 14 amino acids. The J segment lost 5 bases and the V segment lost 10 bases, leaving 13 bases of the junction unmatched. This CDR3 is CASQARQGGTEAFF. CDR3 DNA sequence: TGTGCCAGCCAAGCACGACAGGGTGGGACTGAAGCTTTCTTT.

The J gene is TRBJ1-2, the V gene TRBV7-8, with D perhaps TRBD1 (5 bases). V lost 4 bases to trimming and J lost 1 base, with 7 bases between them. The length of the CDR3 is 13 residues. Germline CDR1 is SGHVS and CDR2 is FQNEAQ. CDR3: CASSSTVNYGYTF. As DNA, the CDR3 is TGTGCCAGCAGCTCGACAGTTAACTATGGCTACACCTTC. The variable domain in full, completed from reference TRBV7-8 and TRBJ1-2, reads GAGVSQSPRYKVAKRGQDVALRCDPISGHVSLFWYQQALGQGPEFLTYFQNEAQLDKSGLPSDRFFAERPEGSVSTLKIQRTQQEDSAVYLCASSSTVNYGYTFGSGTRLTVV.

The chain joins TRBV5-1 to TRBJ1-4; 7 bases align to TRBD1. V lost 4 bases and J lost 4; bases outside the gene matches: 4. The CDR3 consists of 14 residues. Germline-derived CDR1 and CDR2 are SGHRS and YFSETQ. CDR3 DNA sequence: TGCGCCAGCAGCATCCGGGACAGTAATGAAAAACTGTTTTTT. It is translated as CASSIRDSNEKLFF.

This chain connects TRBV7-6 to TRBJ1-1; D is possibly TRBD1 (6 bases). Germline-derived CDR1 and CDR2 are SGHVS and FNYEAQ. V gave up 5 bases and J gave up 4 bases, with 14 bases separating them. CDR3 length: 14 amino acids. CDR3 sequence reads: CASSPRGKGTEAFF. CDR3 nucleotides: TGTGCCAGCAGCCCCAGGGGTAAGGGCACTGAAGCTTTCTTT.

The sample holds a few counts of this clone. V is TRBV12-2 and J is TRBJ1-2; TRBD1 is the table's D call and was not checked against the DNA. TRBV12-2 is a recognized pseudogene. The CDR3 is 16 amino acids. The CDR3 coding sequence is TGTGCAAGACCTATTTTAACGGTGACAGTTAACTATGGCTACACCTTC. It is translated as CARPILTVTVNYGYTF.

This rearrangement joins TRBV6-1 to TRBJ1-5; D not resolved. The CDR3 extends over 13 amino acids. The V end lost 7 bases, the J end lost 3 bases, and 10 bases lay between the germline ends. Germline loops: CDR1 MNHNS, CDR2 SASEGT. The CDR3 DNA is TGTGCCAGCAATAGCTTCTCCAATCAGCCCCAGCATTTT. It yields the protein CASNSFSNQPQHF.

The CDR3 loop is CASSPPGVPNTEAFF. As DNA, the CDR3 is TGTGCCAGCTCACCACCAGGGGTACCCAACACTGAAGCTTTCTTT. This rearrangement joins TRBV18 to TRBJ1-1, with TRBD1 as a possible D gene (5 bases). The germline V gene has CDR1 KGHSH and CDR2 LQKENI. The V gene lost 0 bases and the J gene lost 2 bases, with 10 bases spanning the gap. This CDR3 comprises 15 residues.

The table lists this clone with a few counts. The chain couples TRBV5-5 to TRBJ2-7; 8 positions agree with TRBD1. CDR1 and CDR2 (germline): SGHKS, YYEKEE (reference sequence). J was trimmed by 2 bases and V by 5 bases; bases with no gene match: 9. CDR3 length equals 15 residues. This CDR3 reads CASSKGTGLTYEQYF. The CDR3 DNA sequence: TGTGCCAGCAGTAAAGGGACAGGTTTAACCTACGAGCAGTACTTC.